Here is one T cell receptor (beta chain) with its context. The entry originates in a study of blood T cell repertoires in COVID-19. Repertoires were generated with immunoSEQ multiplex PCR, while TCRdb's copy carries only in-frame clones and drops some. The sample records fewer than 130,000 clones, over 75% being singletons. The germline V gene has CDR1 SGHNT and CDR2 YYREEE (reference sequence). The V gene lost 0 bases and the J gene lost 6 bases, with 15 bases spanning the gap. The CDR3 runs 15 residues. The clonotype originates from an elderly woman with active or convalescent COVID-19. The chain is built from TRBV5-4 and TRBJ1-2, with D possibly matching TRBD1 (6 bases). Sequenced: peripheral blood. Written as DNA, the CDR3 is TGTGCCAGCAGCTTGGCCCCAGGGCAGGGGCATGGCTACACCTTC. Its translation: CASSLAPGQGHGYTF.